This T cell receptor beta chain was identified during a study of blood T cells in healthy people across ages. Study-level points and caveats: One million T cells yielded diversity estimates that were considered underestimates.

In this sample, this clonotype turned up a few times. Antigen specificity is unknown. Through a sample-barcoded 5' primer and a J-beta primer mix, a second PCR was run for 7 to 11 cycles. TCRdb re-analysed the 5' RACE reads in MiXCR, keeping a single row per CDR3 protein. The sample carries 1.8 million or so distinct CDR3 sequences, about two fifths recorded once. Per sample, extraction of total RNA gave at least 5 micrograms in every case. With 6 bases clipped from V and 1 base from J, the junction kept 9 bases outside the gene matches. Germline V gives CDR1 SQVTM, CDR2 ANQGSEA. This CDR3 has 14 residues.

This sequence joins TRBV29-1 and TRBJ2-7; 7 bases match TRBD1. The clonotype comes from a human donor in good health. Source material: blood. The CDR3 is CSVSGTENSYEQYF. The DNA of the CDR3 is TGCAGCGTCTCCGGGACAGAAAATTCCTACGAGCAGTACTTC.